These T cell receptor beta chains were read from a single sample in a study of blood T cell repertoires in COVID-19. Measured with immunoSEQ multiplex PCR; TCRdb has only the in-frame clones, and not every one. Here the sample spans about 81,000 clones, about 95% being singletons. The sequenced sample was peripheral blood. Receptor source: a human donor with active COVID-19. The donor label of this sample is uncertain. Each CDR3 is given with its conserved first and last residue. Each record gives: clone size, J gene, D gene, V gene, CDR3 protein, CDR3 DNA. The D gene is left open where the match is weak. Size is stated for part of the rows, as once, few or many counts, or as a class when the clone is expanded.

-	TRBJ1-1	TRBD1	TRBV5-1	CASSFSYTGANTEAFF	TGCGCCAGCAGCTTTTCTTATACAGGGGCGAACACTGAAGCTTTCTTT
-	TRBJ2-5	TRBD2	TRBV24-1	CATSDSSGSGETQYF	TGTGCCACCAGTGATTCTAGCGGGAGTGGAGAGACCCAGTACTTC
-	TRBJ2-3	TRBD2	TRBV9	CASSVMAGGRSSTDTQYF	TGTGCCAGCAGCGTAATGGCGGGAGGCCGCTCTAGCACAGATACGCAGTATTTT
few	TRBJ2-7	TRBD2	TRBV7-2	CASSPREGTYEQYF	TGTGCCAGCAGCCCCCGGGAGGGAACCTACGAGCAGTACTTC
-	TRBJ2-2	-	TRBV7-2	CASSLRRLRANTGELFF	TGTGCCAGCAGCTTACGACGGCTCAGGGCCAACACCGGGGAGCTGTTTTTT
-	TRBJ1-3	-	TRBV6-5	CATRGSGNTIYF	TGTGCCACACGGGGGTCTGGAAACACCATATATTTT
-	TRBJ1-3	-	TRBV3-1/TRBV3-2	CASSQRQIAGNTIYF	TGTGCCAGCAGCCAGCGACAGATCGCTGGAAACACCATATATTTT
once	TRBJ2-2	TRBD2	TRBV19	CASSILAGAPGELFF	TGTGCCAGTAGTATCCTAGCGGGAGCCCCCGGGGAGCTGTTTTTT
-	TRBJ2-1	TRBD1	TRBV5-1	CASSLSGTGGYEQFF	TGCGCCAGCAGCTTATCCGGGACAGGGGGATATGAGCAGTTCTTC
-	TRBJ1-2	-	TRBV3-1/TRBV3-2	CASSQDWGGLHGYTF	TGTGCCAGCAGCCAAGATTGGGGGGGACTGCATGGCTACACCTTC
-	TRBJ1-5	-	TRBV5-1	CASSLDSTSNQPQHF	TGCGCCAGCAGCTTGGACAGTACTAGCAATCAGCCCCAGCATTTT
-	TRBJ1-6	-	TRBV6-1	CASSEARSPLHF	TGTGCCAGCAGTGAAGCCCGTTCACCCCTCCACTTT
-	TRBJ2-3	TRBD2	TRBV27	CASRALSGGGGSTDTQYF	TGTGCCAGCAGAGCCCTCTCCGGCGGGGGGGGTTCCACAGATACGCAGTATTTT
-	TRBJ1-6	TRBD1	TRBV18	CASSPPSRGLNSPLHF	TGTGCCAGCTCACCACCTTCCAGGGGGCTTAATTCACCCCTCCACTTT
-	TRBJ1-1	-	TRBV5-4	CASSLDPPGLNTEAFF	TGTGCCAGCAGCTTGGATCCACCAGGTCTGAACACTGAAGCTTTCTTT
-	TRBJ2-5	TRBD1	TRBV4-3	CASSLTRAWTGPGAQYF	TGCGCCAGCAGCCTAACCCGGGCGTGGACAGGCCCTGGGGCCCAGTACTTC
-	TRBJ2-7	-	TRBV10-2	CASSGGRGVHEQYF	TGCGCCAGCAGTGGAGGTCGAGGCGTCCACGAGCAGTACTTC
-	TRBJ2-7	-	TRBV6-2/TRBV6-3	CASSYSRDSSYEQYF	TGTGCCAGCAGTTACTCGAGGGACTCCTCCTACGAGCAGTACTTC
-	TRBJ1-3	-	TRBV29-1	CSGQPVYGNTIYF	TGCAGCGGCCAACCGGTATATGGAAACACCATATATTTT
once	TRBJ2-7	TRBD2	TRBV28	CASSFGTSGRFPIEQYF	TGTGCCAGCAGTTTCGGGACTAGCGGGAGGTTCCCCATCGAGCAGTACTTC
-	TRBJ1-2	TRBD1	TRBV19	CASSIGTEGTNYGYTF	TGTGCCAGTAGTATTGGGACAGAGGGTACTAACTATGGCTACACCTTC
-	TRBJ2-5	TRBD2	TRBV19	CASTGRAGETQYF	TGTGCCAGTACCGGGAGGGCCGGAGAGACCCAGTACTTC
-	TRBJ1-1	-	TRBV11-3	CASSQKNTEAFF	TGTGCCAGCAGCCAGAAGAACACTGAAGCTTTCTTT
-	TRBJ1-2	TRBD1	TRBV19	CASSIALRTGHGYTF	TGTGCCAGTAGTATAGCCCTCCGGACAGGGCATGGCTACACCTTC
-	TRBJ2-4	TRBD2	TRBV4-3	CASSPRTSGMGVDIQYF	TGCGCCAGCAGCCCTCGGACTAGCGGGATGGGTGTGGACATTCAGTACTTC
-	TRBJ1-1	-	TRBV3-1/TRBV3-2	CASSQNRDGEAFF	TGTGCCAGCAGCCAGAACAGGGACGGTGAAGCTTTCTTT
-	TRBJ2-1	-	TRBV5-1	CASSVLRGRYNEQFF	TGCGCCAGCAGCGTCCTTCGGGGGAGATACAATGAGCAGTTCTTC
-	TRBJ1-3	TRBD1	TRBV12-5	CASGPTGDNTIYF	TGTGCTAGTGGCCCGACAGGGGACAACACCATATATTTT
once	TRBJ1-1	-	TRBV6-1	CASSASPAGERNTEAFF	TGTGCCAGCAGTGCCTCCCCCGCAGGGGAACGGAACACTGAAGCTTTCTTT
-	TRBJ2-5	-	TRBV2	CASSGLSQETQYF	TGTGCCAGCAGCGGACTGAGCCAAGAGACCCAGTACTTC
-	TRBJ1-3	-	TRBV15	CATSRGFQGGSGNTIYF	TGTGCCACCAGCAGAGGTTTTCAGGGTGGAAGTGGAAACACCATATATTTT
-	TRBJ2-1	-	TRBV7-2	CASSHGSGGEQFF	TGTGCCAGCAGCCACGGTTCGGGGGGCGAGCAGTTCTTC
-	TRBJ1-1	TRBD1	TRBV11-3	CASSPDRVGTEAFF	TGTGCCAGCAGCCCTGACAGGGTAGGCACTGAAGCTTTCTTT
-	TRBJ2-1	TRBD2	TRBV28	CASSSHGLDKSYNEQFF	TGTGCCAGCAGTTCACACGGACTAGACAAATCCTACAATGAGCAGTTCTTC
-	TRBJ1-2	-	TRBV28	CASSFGYGYTF	TGTGCCAGCAGTTTCGGCTATGGCTACACCTTC
-	TRBJ2-1	TRBD1	TRBV14	CASSQGQGSYNEQFF	TGTGCCAGCAGCCAAGGACAGGGGTCCTACAATGAGCAGTTCTTC
-	TRBJ2-5	-	TRBV7-9	CASSSPGSETQYF	TGTGCCAGCAGCTCGCCAGGCTCCGAGACCCAGTACTTC
-	TRBJ2-4	-	TRBV6-1	CASSDGSLAKNIQYF	TGTGCCAGCAGTGATGGCAGTCTAGCCAAAAACATTCAGTACTTC
-	TRBJ2-7	TRBD1	TRBV18	CASSPKTGVSYEQYF	TGTGCCAGCTCACCAAAAACAGGGGTCTCCTACGAGCAGTACTTC
-	TRBJ1-5	-	TRBV2	CASSQQSTGNQPQHF	TGTGCCAGCAGTCAACAGAGTACGGGCAATCAGCCCCAGCATTTT
-	TRBJ2-7	TRBD1	TRBV7-8	CASSLSPGQGYEQYF	TGTGCCAGCAGCCTATCCCCGGGACAGGGATACGAGCAGTACTTC
-	TRBJ2-7	TRBD2	TRBV12-3/TRBV12-4	CASILAGGLEQYF	TGTGCCAGCATCTTAGCGGGAGGCCTCGAGCAGTACTTC
-	TRBJ1-3	-	TRBV5-1	CASSPLPTGSSGNTIYF	TGCGCCAGCAGCCCCCTTCCCACAGGCTCCTCTGGAAACACCATATATTTT
-	TRBJ1-1	-	TRBV3-1/TRBV3-2	CASSLSVGGPTEAFF	TGTGCCAGCAGCCTGTCGGTCGGGGGACCCACTGAAGCTTTCTTT
-	TRBJ2-5	TRBD2	TRBV11-3	CASSPPAGGETQYF	TGTGCCAGCAGCCCCCCCGCCGGGGGGGAGACCCAGTACTTC
-	TRBJ1-1	-	TRBV5-1	CASSLVVGARTEAFF	TGCGCCAGCAGCTTGGTGGTGGGAGCCAGGACTGAAGCTTTCTTT
-	TRBJ1-4	-	TRBV14	CASSRTDGKLFF	TGTGCCAGCAGCCGAACTGACGGGAAACTGTTTTTT
-	TRBJ2-1	TRBD2	TRBV3-1/TRBV3-2	CASLRGGGNNEQFF	TGTGCCAGCCTACGTGGCGGGGGGAACAATGAGCAGTTCTTC
-	TRBJ2-3	-	TRBV28	CASSIGGGRADTQYF	TGTGCCAGCAGTATAGGGGGAGGGAGGGCGGATACGCAGTATTTT
-	TRBJ1-4	TRBD1	TRBV7-6	CASSLGTGGSAEKLFF	TGTGCCAGCAGCTTGGGGACAGGGGGTTCGGCTGAAAAACTGTTTTTT
-	TRBJ2-1	TRBD1	TRBV11-2	CASSRLGQGLYNEQFF	TGTGCCAGCAGCCGCCTCGGACAGGGGTTGTACAATGAGCAGTTCTTC